This T cell receptor (beta chain) was sequenced during a study of CD8 T cells in ankylosing spondylitis. About this clonotype: Its antigen is still unknown.

Notes on the study in general: Ankylosing spondylitis blood appeared to carry a characteristic TCR beta motif of fewer than 10 highly homologous variants.

Germline CDR1 and CDR2: DFQATT and SNEGSKA (reference sequence). This CDR3 comprises 14 residues. Quantitative 5'-RACE with molecular barcodes produced the TCR beta libraries. One entry per CDR3 protein, called by TCRdb with MiXCR from the 5' RACE reads. The sample yields 80,000 to 90,000 distinct CDR3 sequences, 25% to 35% seen once. The sequence was collected from a male donor with ankylosing spondylitis or in good health (not recorded which). Sequences were obtained from blood, either unsorted or a sorted T cell fraction (not recorded which). The chain is built from TRBV20-1 and TRBJ2-4; possible D gene TRBD2, 7 bases. The CDR3 DNA reads TGCAGCGCGAAGAGGGGGGGAGAGTTTAACATTCAGTACTTC. Translation gives CSAKRGGEFNIQYF.